What follows are 29 T cell receptor beta chains derived from one specimen sequenced in a study of tissue T cells after allogeneic stem cell transplantation. The repertoire was sequenced with immunoSEQ multiplex PCR; TCRdb's copy has only in-frame clones and lacks some. In the table there are 3,000 to 4,000 clones, roughly 53% of which are singletons. Time point reported: mouse harvest day 14 after allogeneic transplant. Mouse grafts combined 10^7 T-cell-depleted bone marrow cells with 10^6 splenic CD5+ T cells. The sequenced sample consisted of gut tissue. Receptors originate from a female BALB/c mouse given C57BL/6 T cells with graft-versus-host disease after an allogeneic hematopoietic cell transplant.

By share, this clone counts as large. Gene names and germline match the mouse. The read gets to within 1 residue of the CDR3 end, and the germline J gene fills in the rest. This rearrangement joins TRBV5 to TRBJ1-3; TRBD1 is a possible D gene (6 bases). Trimming shortened V by 2 bases and J by 0 bases, and 8 bases separated the two germline ends. Germline loops: CDR1 LGHNA, CDR2 YNLKQL (reference sequence). The CDR3 extends over 15 amino acids. This chain's CDR3 is CASSQNRVSGNTLYF. CDR3 DNA, as far as it was read: TGTGCCAGCAGCCAAAACAGGGTTTCTGGAAATACGCTCTAT.

In the case of this clone: The gene names given are mouse names. The read finishes 1 residue shy of the CDR3 end, and the germline J gene is used to complete it. The chain couples TRBV3 to TRBJ2-3; D may be TRBD2 (5 bases). CDR1 SNHLY and CDR2 FYNGKV come from the germline V gene (reference sequence). Trimming took 2 bases from V and 0 from J, leaving 9 bases between them. The CDR3 is 15 residues long. The CDR3 reads CASSLMGSSAETLYF. Incomplete CDR3 DNA: TGTGCCAGCAGCTTAATGGGGTCTAGTGCAGAAACGCTGTAT.

A word on this clone: All gene names here are mouse names. Sequencing ends 1 residue short of the CDR3 end; the germline J gene provides the rest. This chain uses TRBV23 with TRBJ1-3; the D call TRBD1 from the table was never checked on the DNA. Germline values: CDR1 KGHTA, CDR2 FQNQQP. This CDR3 contains 15 residues. Partial CDR3 DNA: TGCTCCAGCAGTAACAGGGGAGGTTCTGGAAATACGCTCTAT. Protein product: CSSSNRGGSGNTLY. Given in full, the CDR3 is CSSSNRGGSGNTLYF.

With regard to this clone: Gene names follow the mouse nomenclature. Sequencing ends 1 residue short of the CDR3 end; the germline J gene provides the rest. The chain links TRBV20 to TRBJ2-1; 12 bases align to TRBD2. Germline V CDR1 and CDR2: GFQATS, STVNSAI. This CDR3 region has 14 residues. J gave up 5 bases and V 3 bases, and 2 bases lay outside the gene matches. The part of the CDR3 DNA that was read is TGTGGTGCTAGCCGGGACTGGGGGGATGCTGAGCAGTTC. This sequence encodes CGASRDWGDAEQF. The full CDR3 is CGASRDWGDAEQFF.

Note on this clone: Each gene name is a mouse one. The CDR3 end is not reached by the read, which stops 1 residue before it; the germline J gene fills it in. The rearrangement uses TRBV26 and TRBJ1-2; TRBD1 is a possible D gene (6 bases). CDR1 is KGHPV, CDR2 FQNQEV, per germline (reference sequence). CDR3 length equals 14 residues. Trimming shortened V by 0 bases and J by 2 bases, and 7 bases separated the two germline ends. The chain's CDR3 is CASSLSTGNSDYTF. CDR3 bases read: TGTGCCAGCAGTCTGTCGACAGGTAACTCCGACTACACC.

Details on this clone: All gene names here are mouse names. The read halts 1 residue ahead of the CDR3 end, with the missing end drawn from the germline J gene. This chain links TRBV12-2 with TRBJ2-7; 8 bases agree with TRBD2. The CDR3 contains 13 residues. J was trimmed by 9 bases and V by 1 base; bases with no gene match: 7. CDR1 is SGHLS and CDR2 is HYDKME in the germline V gene. This chain's CDR3 is CASSLGGALGQYF. The sequenced CDR3 bases are TGTGCCAGCTCTCTGGGGGGGGCGCTCGGACAGTAC.

Comment on this clone: The genes are named according to mouse. Coverage ceases 1 residue before the CDR3 finishes, and the germline J gene fills in the end. The V call is TRBV5, the J call TRBJ2-5; D might be TRBD1 (6 bases). CDR1 is LGHNA, CDR2 YNLKQL, per germline (reference sequence). This CDR3 spans 17 amino acids. Trimming cost V 0 bases and J 2 bases, with 15 bases left between them. The CDR3 here is CASSQEPSTGRQDTQYF. CDR3 DNA (partial): TGTGCCAGCAGCCAAGAACCCTCTACAGGGCGCCAAGACACCCAGTAC.

Concerning this clone itself: A read error may explain this, as a much larger clone is one base away. Germline and genes here are mouse. The CDR3 DNA, read in part, is TGTGCCAACAGCCAATCGCAGGGTGCAGAAACGCTGTAT. This translates into CANSQSQGAETLY. The whole CDR3 sequence reads CANSQSQGAETLYF. This rearrangement joins TRBV5 to TRBJ2-3; D not resolved. Read sequence stops 1 residue before the CDR3 end, and the germline J gene provides the missing end. Germline V gene sequence: CDR1 LGHNA, CDR2 YNLKQL (reference sequence). CDR3 size: 14 residues.

For this clone: The gene names here belong to mouse. With the read ending 1 residue before the CDR3 end, the germline J gene is used to fill in that end. V is TRBV13-3 and J is TRBJ2-5; 11 bases match TRBD2. CDR1 NNHDY and CDR2 SYVADS come from the germline V gene. CDR3 length: 15 amino acids. Trimming removed 0 bases from V and 6 bases from J; junction bases left unmatched: 3. This CDR3 is CASSDDWGGGDTQYF. The sequenced CDR3 bases are TGTGCCAGCAGTGATGACTGGGGGGGCGGGGACACCCAGTAC.

Remarks on this clone: Any gene name here is a mouse gene name. The CDR3 extends 1 residue past the end of the read, so its final part is completed from the germline J gene. V is TRBV23 and J is TRBJ1-4; the D call in the table, TRBD1, was not verified against the DNA. Germline CDR1 is KGHTA and CDR2 is FQNQQP. The CDR3 is made up of 16 amino acids. CDR3 region: CSSSQSGTGFNERLFF. The covered CDR3 bases are TGCTCCAGCAGTCAATCGGGGACAGGGTTCAACGAAAGATTATTT.

About this clone itself: These gene names are mouse names. The CDR3 end falls 1 residue outside the read, so it is completed with the germline J gene. The chain has TRBV26 and TRBJ2-4, with 8 bases identical to TRBD2. The CDR3 length is 15 residues. The germline V gene encodes CDR1 KGHPV and CDR2 FQNQEV (reference sequence). V lost 0 bases, J lost 1 base, and 0 bases stayed unmatched. CDR3 DNA, as far as it was read: TGTGCCAGCAGTCTGTCGGGGGGGCGTCAAAACACCTTGTAC. It specifies CASSLSGGRQNTLY. The whole CDR3 protein reads CASSLSGGRQNTLYF. The complete variable domain, with remaining parts taken from reference TRBV26 and TRBJ2-4, reads NSKVIQTPRYLVKGQGQKAKMRCIPEKGHPVVFWYQQNKNNEFKFLINFQNQEVLQQIDMTEKRFSAECPSNSPCSLEIQSSEAGDSALYLCASSLSGGRQNTLYFGAGTRLSVL.

Points on this clone: Gene names follow the mouse nomenclature. The CDR3 end lies 1 residue beyond the end of the read and is filled in from the germline J gene. The genes are TRBV26 and TRBJ1-1; the match to TRBD1 covers 10 bases. Germline V gene lookup returns CDR1 KGHPV and CDR2 FQNQEV (reference sequence). J was trimmed by 5 bases and V by 3 bases; bases with no gene match: 3. CDR3 length: 14 residues. CDR3 region: CASSLDRGPTEVFF. The sequenced part of the CDR3 DNA is TGTGCCAGCAGTCTCGACAGGGGGCCTACAGAAGTCTTC.

This clone was seen a few times. The genes and germline here are from mouse. The missing CDR3 end, 1 residue past where the read stops, is filled in from the germline J gene. V gene TRBV4 combines with J gene TRBJ2-1, with 8 positions matching TRBD2. The CDR3 totals 13 residues. J was trimmed by 4 bases and V by 4 bases; bases with no gene match: 0. Germline-derived CDR1 and CDR2 are LGHDT and YNNKQL (reference sequence). CDR3 sequence: CASSWDWYAEQFF. Partial CDR3 DNA: TGTGCCAGCAGCTGGGACTGGTATGCTGAGCAGTTC.

As concerns this clone: Gene names and germline match the mouse. The CDR3 spells CASSRTGEVFF. CDR3 bases read: TGTGCCAGCTCTCGGACAGGGGAAGTCTTC. The chain joins TRBV12-2 to TRBJ1-1; 8 bases line up with TRBD1. The read gets to within 1 residue of the CDR3 end, and the germline J gene fills in the rest. Germline V gene data show CDR1 as SGHLS and CDR2 as HYDKME. V lost 2 bases to trimming and J lost 8 bases; unmatched junction nucleotides: 0. The length of the CDR3 is 11 residues.

Worth noting for this clone: All gene names here are mouse names. The read comes to an end 1 residue before the CDR3 does, leaving the germline J gene to fill in the end. The rearrangement uses TRBV23 and TRBJ2-2; the D call of TRBD2 is as the table states it, not checked on the DNA. CDR3 length: 15 amino acids. Germline CDR1 is KGHTA and CDR2 is FQNQQP. CDR3 in amino acids: CSSSQSGGGTGQLYF. CDR3 bases read: TGCTCCAGCAGTCAATCGGGGGGCGGCACCGGGCAGCTCTAC.

About this clone itself: Mouse gene names apply. The sequence runs out 1 residue before the end of the CDR3; the remainder is reconstructed from the germline J gene. The rearrangement links TRBV3 to TRBJ1-4, with D possibly TRBD1 on 5 matching bases. The germline V gene encodes CDR1 SNHLY and CDR2 FYNGKV (reference sequence). The CDR3 contains 13 residues. The V gene lost 3 bases and the J gene lost 7 bases, with 9 bases spanning the gap. CDR3 amino acids: CASSLGGGERLFF. The CDR3 bases that were read are TGTGCCAGCAGCTTGGGGGGAGGCGAAAGATTATTT.

Note on this clone: Gene names refer to mouse genes. Coverage ceases 1 residue before the CDR3 finishes, and the germline J gene fills in the end. The rearrangement links TRBV23 to TRBJ2-1; the DNA was not compared with TRBD2, the D call given in the table. The CDR3 extends over 14 amino acids. Germline V gene sequence: CDR1 KGHTA, CDR2 FQNQQP. The part of the CDR3 DNA that was read is TGCTCCAGCACTCCACTGGGGGGCTATGCTGAGCAGTTC. Its translation: CSSTPLGGYAEQF. The full CDR3 sequence reads CSSTPLGGYAEQFF. The entire variable domain, with the rest obtained from reference TRBV23 and TRBJ2-1, is as follows: DAAVTQKPRYLIKMKGQEAEMKCIPEKGHTAVFWYQQKQSKELKFLIYFQNQQPLDQIDMVKERFSAVCPSSSLCSLGIRTCEAEDSALYLCSSTPLGGYAEQFFGPGTRLTVL.

Worth noting for this clone: The listed genes are named as in mouse. The read ends 1 residue before the CDR3 terminus; that terminus is restored from the germline J gene. The chain couples TRBV29 to TRBJ1-6; a weak D match, TRBD1 (6 bases). TRBJ1-6 is an ORF, with its function uncertain. The CDR3 has 15 amino acids. Looked up from germline, CDR1 is MSHET and CDR2 is SYDVDS. The ends were cut back, 2 bases at V and 1 base at J, with 6 bases in the middle. CDR3 amino acids: CASSLGGSYNSPLYF. CDR3 bases read: TGTGCTAGCAGTTTAGGGGGCTCCTATAATTCGCCCCTCTAC.

This clone was seen more than once but under ten times. The genes are named according to mouse. With the read ending 1 residue before the CDR3 end, the germline J gene is used to fill in that end. V and J are TRBV13-2 and TRBJ1-4; D might be TRBD1 (5 bases). The germline gives CDR1 NNHNN, CDR2 SYGAGS (reference sequence). The CDR3 covers 14 residues. Deletions cut 5 bases from V and 0 bases from J, with 8 bases between. The covered CDR3 bases are TGTGCCAGCGGGACAGAAATTTCCAACGAAAGATTATTT. Translated, it gives CASGTEISNERLF. The entire CDR3 protein is CASGTEISNERLFF.

This clone appeared once. Gene names refer to mouse genes. The read stops 1 residue short of the end of the CDR3; the missing end is completed from the germline J gene. This rearrangement joins TRBV26 to TRBJ1-2, with TRBD1 as a possible D gene (5 bases). Germline V gene lookup returns CDR1 KGHPV and CDR2 FQNQEV (reference sequence). The length of the CDR3 is 12 residues. Between the trimmed V and J ends, which lost 3 bases and 6 bases, there was a span of 8 bases. The CDR3 DNA, read in part, is TGTGCCAGCAGTCTTGGGGGGACCGACTACACC. The encoded protein is CASSLGGTDYT. The complete CDR3 sequence is CASSLGGTDYTF.

This clone turned up a few times. Germline and genes here are mouse. The read terminates 1 residue ahead of where the CDR3 ends, so the germline J gene completes it. The rearrangement uses TRBV16 and TRBJ2-7, with TRBD1 identical over 10 bases. V shed 5 bases and J 7 bases; nucleotides not matched to a gene: 2. CDR3 length equals 12 residues. Per the germline V gene, CDR1 is SGHSA and CDR2 is FRNQAP. CDR3 DNA (partial): TGTGCAAGCAGCCCGGACAGGGGGGAACAGTAC. Translating it yields CASSPDRGEQY. The whole CDR3 sequence reads CASSPDRGEQYF. The variable domain in full, completed from reference TRBV16 and TRBJ2-7, reads NAGVIQTPRHKVTGKGQEATLWCEPISGHSAVFWYRQTIVQGLEFLTYFRNQAPIDDSGMPKERFSAQMPNQSHSTLKIQSTQPQDSAVYLCASSPDRGEQYFGPGTRLTVL.

This clone turned up a few times. Gene names refer to mouse genes. The read falls 1 residue short of the CDR3 end, and the missing part is taken from the germline J gene. The gene calls are TRBV23 and TRBJ2-5; the D call in the table, TRBD2, was not verified against the DNA. Germline V gives CDR1 KGHTA, CDR2 FQNQQP. The CDR3 is made up of 15 amino acids. CDR3: CSSSPGLGVQDTQYF. The part of the CDR3 DNA that was read is TGCTCCAGCAGTCCGGGACTGGGGGTACAAGACACCCAGTAC.

Note on this clone: Gene names follow the mouse nomenclature. The sequenced fragment ends 1 residue before the CDR3 boundary, so the rest is inferred from the germline J gene. V gene TRBV26 combines with J gene TRBJ1-1; 12 positions match TRBD1. The germline V gene has CDR1 KGHPV and CDR2 FQNQEV (reference sequence). V dropped 6 bases and J dropped 4; count of bases not matched to a gene: 6. The CDR3 contains 15 residues. The sequenced CDR3 bases are TGTGCCAGCAGGCCGGGACAGGGGGCAGGCACAGAAGTCTTC. Amino acid sequence: CASRPGQGAGTEVF. The full-length CDR3 reads as CASRPGQGAGTEVFF.

This clone has more than one count but fewer than ten. The gene names given are mouse names. The CDR3 is cut off 1 residue early in the read; its end comes from the germline J gene. V gene TRBV26 combines with J gene TRBJ2-2, with 11 bases aligning to TRBD2. From germline, CDR1 is KGHPV and CDR2 FQNQEV (reference sequence). This CDR3 is built from 16 residues. Trimming cost V 4 bases and J 4 bases; bases outside gene matches: 5. CDR3 region: CASSQTGGALTGQLYF. Partial CDR3 DNA: TGTGCCAGCAGTCAAACTGGGGGGGCGCTCACCGGGCAGCTCTAC.

Comment on this clone: Germline and genes: mouse. The read ends 1 residue early relative to the CDR3; the germline J gene fills the gap. This chain joins TRBV13-2 and TRBJ2-7; tentatively, D is TRBD1 (6 bases). CDR1 NNHNN and CDR2 SYGAGS come from the germline V gene (reference sequence). V gave up 5 bases and J gave up 4 bases, with 7 bases separating them. The CDR3 extends over 11 amino acids. The CDR3 sequence is CASGQGYEQYF. The covered CDR3 bases are TGTGCCAGCGGCCAGGGGTATGAACAGTAC.

Details on this clone: Gene names are mouse gene names. Coverage ceases 1 residue before the CDR3 finishes, and the germline J gene fills in the end. V gene TRBV26 combines with J gene TRBJ2-2; D remains unclear. Trimming pared 3 bases from V and 0 bases from J, leaving 5 bases between. Germline V lookup: CDR1 KGHPV, CDR2 FQNQEV (reference sequence). The CDR3 spans 14 residues. The sequenced CDR3 bases are TGTGCCAGCAGTCTTGGGTCAAACACCGGGCAGCTCTAC. This codes for CASSLGSNTGQLY. The CDR3 reads in full as CASSLGSNTGQLYF. Using reference TRBV26 and TRBJ2-2 for the parts outside the CDR3, the full variable domain is NSKVIQTPRYLVKGQGQKAKMRCIPEKGHPVVFWYQQNKNNEFKFLINFQNQEVLQQIDMTEKRFSAECPSNSPCSLEIQSSEAGDSALYLCASSLGSNTGQLYFGEGSKLTVL.

As regards this clone: Gene names and germline refer to mouse. The CDR3 goes on 1 residue after the read ends, and that part is filled in from the germline J gene. V gene TRBV29 combines with J gene TRBJ1-1; D not resolved. This CDR3 spans 12 amino acids. Per germline, CDR1 MSHET and CDR2 SYDVDS. V gave up 5 bases and J gave up 0 bases, with 4 bases separating them. CDR3 bases read: TGTGCTAGCAGTCGACAGAACACAGAAGTCTTC. Translation: CASSRQNTEVF. The complete CDR3 protein is CASSRQNTEVFF.

In regard to this clone: Genes here carry mouse names. The sequenced fragment ends 1 residue before the CDR3 boundary, so the rest is inferred from the germline J gene. The chain links TRBV13-3 to TRBJ2-4; the D gene is possibly TRBD1 (7 bases). Per the germline V gene, CDR1 is NNHDY and CDR2 is SYVADS. The CDR3 runs 15 residues. The V gene lost 5 bases and the J gene lost 1 base, with 14 bases spanning the gap. The DNA read from the CDR3 is TGTGCCAGCAGAGAGGGGGCGGGAGGTCAAAACACCTTGTAC. Its translation: CASREGAGGQNTLY. The full CDR3 protein is CASREGAGGQNTLYF.

The sample holds one count of this clone. Germline and genes: mouse. From the germline J gene comes the end of the CDR3, since the read stops 1 residue before it. The chain is built from TRBV26 and TRBJ1-1; no clear D. The CDR3 loop spans 12 amino acids. The germline gives CDR1 KGHPV, CDR2 FQNQEV (reference sequence). Deletions cut 6 bases from V and 1 base from J, with 6 bases between. The CDR3 bases that were read are TGTGCCAGCAGCGTACAAAACACAGAAGTCTTC. This codes for CASSVQNTEVF. The CDR3 reads in full as CASSVQNTEVFF. The variable domain in full, with the rest retrieved from reference TRBV26 and TRBJ1-1, is NSKVIQTPRYLVKGQGQKAKMRCIPEKGHPVVFWYQQNKNNEFKFLINFQNQEVLQQIDMTEKRFSAECPSNSPCSLEIQSSEAGDSALYLCASSVQNTEVFFGKGTRLTVV.